This is a list of T cell receptor beta chains from one sample in a study of blood T cells in healthy people across ages. TCRdb redid the calling of the 5' RACE reads with MiXCR, one entry per CDR3 protein. Altogether hundreds of thousands of distinct CDR3 sequences are present, 58% being singletons, with the ten largest covering over 30%. The sequenced sample was blood. Receptors originate from a man in his 60s in good health. The CDR3 runs from the conserved cysteine through the conserved F or W. The D gene is left open where the match is weak. Some rows mark clone size as missing; the rest say once, few, many or name a class of expanded clone.

TRBJ1-6 TRBD1 - TRBV3-1 TGTGCCAGCAGCCAAGGGCGCGACAGGGGCTATAATTCACCCCTCCACTTT CASSQGRDRGYNSPLHF
TRBJ1-2 - - TRBV6-5 TGTGCCAGCAGTTACTCGACAGGACGGTCTAACTATGGCTACACCTTC CASSYSTGRSNYGYTF
TRBJ2-7 - - TRBV3-1 TGTGCCAGCAGCCAAGGCGCCGGTTCCTACGAGCAGTACTTC CASSQGAGSYEQYF
TRBJ2-5 - - TRBV9 TGTGCCAGCAGCGTAGGGAGATCCGAGACCCAGTACTTC CASSVGRSETQYF
TRBJ2-1 - many TRBV20-1 TGCAGTGGGGAACTAGTCAGCTCCTACAATGAGCAGTTCTTC CSGELVSSYNEQFF
TRBJ2-3 - - TRBV7-2 TGTGCCAGCAGCTCAGGGGTCCTAGATACGCAGTATTTT CASSSGVLDTQYF
TRBJ2-5 - - TRBV4-2 TGTGCCAGCAGCCAAGATTCGACGGGGGCCTACCAAGAGACCCAGTACTTC CASSQDSTGAYQETQYF
TRBJ2-5 TRBD2 - TRBV3-1 TGTGCCAGCACTCAGACTAGCGGGGGGGCGGAGACCCAGTACTTC CASTQTSGGAETQYF
TRBJ1-1 - - TRBV6-5 TGTGCCAGCAGTGACAACATGAACACTGAAGCTTTCTTT CASSDNMNTEAFF
TRBJ2-3 - few TRBV11-2 TGTGCCAGCAGGGGAGGGGGCGCAGATACGCAGTATTTT CASRGGGADTQYF
TRBJ2-4 - - TRBV21-1 TGTGCCAGCAGTAAAGGGGGACAGGGGGCCAGTAAAAACATTCAGTACTTC CASSKGGQGASKNIQYF
TRBJ2-3 TRBD2 few TRBV12-3/TRBV12-4 TGTGCCACCACGCGAACTAGCGGGGAGGTAAATACGCAGTATTTT CATTRTSGEVNTQYF
TRBJ2-5 - - TRBV11-1 TGTGCCAGCAGCTTAGCGCTAAGTAACCCCAAAGAAGAGACCCAGTACTTC CASSLALSNPKEETQYF
TRBJ2-7 - few TRBV4-1 TGCGCCAGCAGCTGGGGTGGGCCCCACTACGAGCAGTACTTC CASSWGGPHYEQYF
TRBJ2-1 - - TRBV15 TGTGCCACCAGCAGAGTGGGGGGGCCCGGTAGGAATGAGCAGTTCTTC CATSRVGGPGRNEQFF
TRBJ1-5 - once TRBV7-4 TGTGCCAGCAGCTTAGGCCGGGTAAATCAGCCCCAGCATTTT CASSLGRVNQPQHF
TRBJ1-2 TRBD1 few TRBV3-1 TGTGCCAGCAGCCCTACAGGGGACAATGGCTACACCTTC CASSPTGDNGYTF
TRBJ2-5 - - TRBV6-1 TGTGCCAGCAGTGATCGAGCTTGGGAGACCCAGTACTTC CASSDRAWETQYF
TRBJ1-2 TRBD1 - TRBV12-3/TRBV12-4 TGTGCCAGCAGTTGGGCGGACAGGGGACGGGGCTACACCTTC CASSWADRGRGYTF
TRBJ2-5 TRBD1 - TRBV20-1 TGCAGTGCTAGTGCAGGGGGCGCGGAGACCCAGTACTTC CSASAGGAETQYF
TRBJ2-1 TRBD2 - TRBV4-2 TGTGCCAGCAACCAAGATGCGGGGGGGCCTTACAATGAGCAGTTCTTC CASNQDAGGPYNEQFF
TRBJ2-2 TRBD2 - TRBV12-3/TRBV12-4 TGTGCCAGCAGCCGACTAGCGGGCACCTCTAACACCGGGGAGCTGTTTTTT CASSRLAGTSNTGELFF
TRBJ1-6 - - TRBV10-2 TGCGCCAGCAGAAATCAGGGTGAAAATTCACCCCTCCACTTT CASRNQGENSPLHF
TRBJ1-2 TRBD1 - TRBV12-3/TRBV12-4 TGTGCCAGCAGCAAGCGGGACAGGGGAAATGGCTACACCTTC CASSKRDRGNGYTF
TRBJ2-1 - few TRBV10-2 TGCGCCAGCATCTTGAGGGGGGCCTCCCCTGTTGAGCAGTTCTTC CASILRGASPVEQFF
TRBJ2-5 - - TRBV20-1 TGCAGTCCCGGTCCCAGGGGAAAAGAGACCCAGTACTTC CSPGPRGKETQYF
TRBJ2-3 - - TRBV12-3/TRBV12-4 TGTGCCAGCAGTTTCCGGCACGGCACAGATACGCAGTATTTT CASSFRHGTDTQYF
TRBJ2-7 TRBD2 - TRBV3-1 TGTGCCAGCAGCCAAGAGACTAGCAAACCCTACAATGAGCAGTACTTC CASSQETSKPYNEQYF
TRBJ2-3 - - TRBV6-6 TGTGCCAGCACCCCAGGGTCCCGCACAGATACGCAGTATTTT CASTPGSRTDTQYF
TRBJ2-1 - - TRBV20-1 TGCAGTGCTAGAGAGCCCACAGGGACCGGTGAGCAGTTCTTC CSAREPTGTGEQFF
TRBJ2-3 - - TRBV7-6 TGTGCCAGCAGCTTGGTTGAGCGGGGACAGACAGGGTACACAGATACGCAGTATTTT CASSLVERGQTGYTDTQYF
TRBJ2-1 - - TRBV29-1 TGCAGCGTTGGGCCGTCAGTCTGGAATGAGCAGTTCTTC CSVGPSVWNEQFF
TRBJ2-1 TRBD2 - TRBV3-1 TGTGCCAGCAGCTATGACACTAGCGGGGGCCAAAACAATGAGCAGTTCTTC CASSYDTSGGQNNEQFF
TRBJ1-1 TRBD1 - TRBV6-5 TGTGCCAGCAGTTACCGGGACAGATACACTGAAGCTTTCTTT CASSYRDRYTEAFF
TRBJ2-5 - - TRBV29-1 TGCAGCGTTGAACGGGCAGGGGACGAGACCCAGTACTTC CSVERAGDETQYF
TRBJ1-2 - - TRBV20-1 TGCAGTGCGAGGCGGGGCTACACCTTC CSARRGYTF
TRBJ2-1 TRBD1 - TRBV20-1 TGCAGCGCTAGAGGCGGGACAGGCGAAGAGACCCAGTTCTTC CSARGGTGEETQFF
TRBJ1-1 - - TRBV12-3/TRBV12-4 TGTGCCAGCAGTGCCGAGGTGAACACTGAAGCTTTCTTT CASSAEVNTEAFF
TRBJ2-5 - - TRBV10-1 TGCGCCAGCAGTGAGTCGGGCGGACTGGAGACCCAGTACTTC CASSESGGLETQYF
TRBJ2-5 TRBD2 once TRBV29-1 TGCAGCGTTGATTCTTTTGCGCTAGCGGGGGGGCCAGGGCGAGAGACCCAGTACTTC CSVDSFALAGGPGRETQYF
TRBJ1-2 - - TRBV9 TGTGCCAGCAGCGTAGCTTCCCCGACGGCCGGCTACACCTTC CASSVASPTAGYTF
TRBJ2-2 - - TRBV7-7 TGTGCCAGCAGCTTAGCGAGGGAGAGCGGGGAGCTGTTTTTT CASSLARESGELFF
TRBJ2-5 TRBD1 few TRBV23-1 TGCGCCAGCAGTCAACCACCGACAGGGGAGTGGTGGAAGACCCAGTACTTC CASSQPPTGEWWKTQYF
TRBJ2-1 TRBD1 few TRBV11-2 TGTGCCAGCAGTTTAGTGGGCAGGGGGCTCGATGAGCAGTTCTTC CASSLVGRGLDEQFF
TRBJ1-2 - - TRBV3-1 TGTGCCAGCAGCCTCACGTCTGATGGCTACACCTTC CASSLTSDGYTF
TRBJ2-1 TRBD1 - TRBV29-1 TGCAGCGCCGCGGACAGGGTCTCCTACAATGAGCAGTTCTTC CSAADRVSYNEQFF